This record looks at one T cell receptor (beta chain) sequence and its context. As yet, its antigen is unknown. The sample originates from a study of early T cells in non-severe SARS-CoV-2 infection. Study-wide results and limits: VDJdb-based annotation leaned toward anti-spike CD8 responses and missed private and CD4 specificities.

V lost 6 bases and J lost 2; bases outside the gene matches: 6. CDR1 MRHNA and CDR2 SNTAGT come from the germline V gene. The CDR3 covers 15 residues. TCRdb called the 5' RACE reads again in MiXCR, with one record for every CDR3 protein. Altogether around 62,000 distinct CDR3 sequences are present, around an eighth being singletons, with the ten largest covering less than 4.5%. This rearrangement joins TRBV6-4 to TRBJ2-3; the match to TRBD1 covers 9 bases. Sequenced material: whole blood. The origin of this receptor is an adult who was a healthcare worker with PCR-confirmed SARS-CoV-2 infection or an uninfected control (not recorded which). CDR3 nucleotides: TGTGCCAGCAGGCGGACAGGGGTACTCACAGATACGCAGTATTTT. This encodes CASRRTGVLTDTQYF.